Each of the 18 T cell receptor beta chains below was sequenced from the same sample in a study of T cell repertoires in cytomegalovirus infection (dated by TCRdb to about 2019). According to the study, the label for this sample's treatment or condition signals: in vitro stimulation with specific CMV peptide epitopes to enrich CMV-specific T cells. Their target antigens are unknown. The sequencer listed for this sample is Illumina HiSeq 1500. TCRdb reprocessing: public reads trimmed at Q25 with fastp, clones called with MiXCR, in-frame beta chains kept. Rows are unified per CDR3 protein, each entry keeping the most common DNA and genes. Counted in this sample were some 500,000 distinct CDR3 sequences; approximately 40% of them appeared once. The leading ten clones occupy around 46% of the sample. This specimen was cultured PBMCs, taken from culture after CMV antigen stimulation. All receptors come from a human donor in good health (CMV status not recorded). Some clones in this sample may be carry-over from other donors' samples.

The CDR3 DNA reads TGCAGTGCTACCGACCCGACAGAGAGCACAGATACGCAGTATTTT. Amino acids: CSATDPTESTDTQYF. The V call is TRBV20-1, the J call TRBJ2-3; TRBD1 might be the D (5 bases). Germline lookup yields CDR1 DFQATT and CDR2 SNEGSKA (reference sequence). The V end lost 4 bases, the J end lost 0 bases, and 14 bases lay between the germline ends. The CDR3 has 15 amino acids.

At least ten counts were recorded for this clonotype. V is TRBV7-2 and J is TRBJ1-4; weak D call: TRBD1 (5 bases). The CDR3 totals 14 residues. Per germline, CDR1 SGHTA and CDR2 FQGNSA. V dropped 4 bases and J dropped 3 bases, with 9 bases sitting between them. The CDR3 spells CASSSGLANEKLFF. The DNA of the CDR3 is TGTGCCAGCAGCTCAGGGTTGGCTAATGAAAAACTGTTTTTT.

This clonotype was counted many times. DNA for the CDR3: TGTGCCAACACACAGGGGGCCATCTCTGGGGCCAACGTCCTGACTTTC. Translation gives CANTQGAISGANVLTF. The V call is TRBV7-2, the J call TRBJ2-6; the match to TRBD1 covers 9 bases. Germline CDR1 is SGHTA and CDR2 is FQGNSA. CDR3 size: 16 residues. The V gene end was trimmed by 10 bases and the J gene end by 0 bases; junction bases not matched to a gene: 7.

Here the CDR3 reads CASSLARLAVDNEQFF. CDR3 coding DNA: TGCGCCAGCAGCTTGGCCCGACTAGCGGTGGACAATGAGCAGTTCTTC. V and J are TRBV5-1 and TRBJ2-1; 9 bases match TRBD2. The length of the CDR3 is 16 residues. Germline loops: CDR1 SGHRS, CDR2 YFSETQ. Unmatched junction bases numbered 6, after V lost 0 bases and J lost 5 bases.

This chain uses TRBV7-2 with TRBJ2-1, with a weak D call TRBD1 (5 bases). The CDR3 is 14 amino acids. CDR1 is SGHTA, CDR2 FQGNSA, per germline. V lost 5 bases and J lost 6, with 14 bases in between. CDR3 protein: CASSADRVFNEQFF. The CDR3 DNA is TGTGCCAGCAGCGCCGACAGAGTATTCAATGAGCAGTTCTTC. The complete variable domain, with remaining parts taken from reference TRBV7-2 and TRBJ2-1, reads GAGVSQSPSNKVTEKGKDVELRCDPISGHTALYWYRQSLGQGLEFLIYFQGNSAPDKSGLPSDRFSAERTGGSVSTLTIQRTQQEDSAVYLCASSADRVFNEQFFGPGTRLTVL.

This clonotype was observed a handful of times. The chain carries TRBV12-3 or TRBV12-4 and TRBJ1-1, with D uncertain. The CDR3 runs to 14 residues. V gave up 5 bases and J gave up 5 bases, with 15 bases separating them. Here the CDR3 DNA reads TGTGCCAGCAGTGCCTGGACGGGTGGAACTGAAGCTTTCTTT. Amino acids: CASSAWTGGTEAFF.

The chain links TRBV27 to TRBJ2-2; D is ambiguous. CDR1 MNHEY and CDR2 SMNVEV come from the germline V gene (reference sequence). Between the trimmed V and J ends, which lost 5 bases and 8 bases, there was a span of 9 bases. The CDR3 is 12 residues long. The CDR3 DNA reads as TGTGCCAGCAGTCCCCAGGCTGGGGAGCTGTTTTTT. This sequence encodes CASSPQAGELFF.

The CDR3 protein is CAKSFNCPLHF. CDR3 sequence (DNA): TGTGCCAAATCTTTTAACTGCCCCCTCCACTTT. The chain recombines TRBV19 with TRBJ1-6, with D hard to call. CDR1 and CDR2 from the germline V gene are LNHDA and SQIVND (reference sequence). V was shortened by 10 bases and J by 13 bases, with 14 bases between the two germline ends. This CDR3 spans 11 amino acids.

This clonotype was seen a single time. This chain uses TRBV3-1 with TRBJ2-5, with D possibly being TRBD1 (5 bases). Deletions cut 7 bases from V and 4 bases from J, with 16 bases between. The CDR3 runs to 14 residues. The germline gives CDR1 LGHDT, CDR2 YNNKEL (reference sequence). The CDR3, as DNA: TGTGCCAGCACCACCACGGGCAGGGCAGAGACCCAGTACTTC. It is translated as CASTTTGRAETQYF.

The chain links TRBV5-4 to TRBJ1-6; no firm D call. The ends were cut back, 2 bases at V and 5 bases at J, with 5 bases in the middle. Germline CDR1 SGHNT, CDR2 YYREEE (reference sequence). This CDR3 is 13 amino acids long. CDR3 sequence reads: CASSLPNNSPLHF. CDR3 nucleotides: TGTGCCAGCAGCTTACCAAATAATTCACCCCTCCACTTT.

This chain connects TRBV7-2 to TRBJ2-1; the D call may be TRBD1 or TRBD2 (5 bases each). Germline V lookup: CDR1 SGHTA, CDR2 FQGNSA. The length of the CDR3 is 15 residues. V was clipped by 3 bases and J by 2 bases, with 11 bases between them. CDR3 sequence reads: CASSFSLGAYNEQFF. The CDR3 coding sequence is TGTGCCAGCAGCTTTTCTCTGGGGGCCTACAATGAGCAGTTCTTC.

This chain links TRBV6-5 with TRBJ1-2, with no clear D. V lost 2 bases, J lost 7 bases, and 14 bases lay in between. The CDR3 is 14 amino acids. The V gene's germline CDR1 is MNHEY and CDR2 SVGAGI. Here the CDR3 reads CASSYRRTIGGYTF. The CDR3, as DNA: TGTGCCAGCAGTTACCGTAGAACCATCGGTGGCTACACCTTC.

A remark on this clonotype: The germline gene is not matched at one end of the junction; a read error may be the cause. This rearrangement joins TRBV20-1 to TRBJ2-3, with 8 positions matching TRBD2. The CDR3 is made up of 14 amino acids. Germline V lookup: CDR1 DFQATT, CDR2 SNEGSKA (reference sequence). CDR3 coding DNA: TGCAGTCCTAGTCGGGCGGGAGGAGGAGATACGCAGTATTTT. It specifies CSPSRAGGGDTQYF.

J is TRBJ2-7 and V is TRBV7-2; no clear D gene. The V end was cut by 2 bases, the J end by 0 bases, with 11 bases between. This CDR3 contains 15 residues. Germline V gene lookup returns CDR1 SGHTA and CDR2 FQGNSA. The CDR3 DNA sequence: TGTGCCAGCAGCTTACGGTCTGGGATCTCCTACGAGCAGTACTTC. Translation gives CASSLRSGISYEQYF.

This clonotype turned up a few times. The chain recombines TRBV7-6 with TRBJ1-1; 9 positions agree with TRBD1. After removal of 4 bases from V and 3 bases from J, the junction contained 12 bases not matched to a gene. The CDR3 sequence is 17 residues long. Germline CDR1 SGHVS, CDR2 FNYEAQ. Here the CDR3 DNA reads TGTGCCAGCAGCTATGCGGACAGGGGTGATGAGGACACTGAAGCTTTCTTT. It codes for CASSYADRGDEDTEAFF. Looking up the rest from reference TRBV7-6 and TRBJ1-1 gives the full variable domain: GAGVSQSPRYKVTKRGQDVALRCDPISGHVSLYWYRQALGQGPEFLTYFNYEAQQDKSGLPNDRFSAERPEGSISTLTIQRTEQRDSAMYRCASSYADRGDEDTEAFFGQGTRLTVV.

The chain couples TRBV7-2 to TRBJ2-5, with D possibly called TRBD1 or TRBD2 (5 bases each). The V and J ends lost 1 base and 7 bases respectively, with 10 bases between them. CDR1 and CDR2 (germline): SGHTA, FQGNSA. The CDR3 extends over 13 amino acids. CDR3 coding DNA: TGTGCCAGCAGCTTAGGAGGGGAGAGGACCCAGTACTTC. This gives the protein CASSLGGERTQYF.

This sequence joins TRBV6-1 and TRBJ2-5; TRBD2 agrees at 9 bases. The germline CDR1 and CDR2 sequences are MNHNS and SASEGT. The CDR3 has 15 amino acids. Losses at the gene ends were 4 bases for V and 5 bases for J; bases not matched to a gene: 8. As DNA, the CDR3 is TGTGCCAGCAGTGCGCAGCGGGGGGCCTTTGAGACCCAGTACTTC. Encoded protein: CASSAQRGAFETQYF.

The chain joins TRBV12-3 or TRBV12-4 to TRBJ2-7; D is tentatively TRBD1 or TRBD2 (5 bases each). The CDR3 sequence is 14 residues long. The V and J ends lost 5 bases and 4 bases respectively, with 15 bases between them. The CDR3 DNA reads TGTGCCAGCAGTCTCACCGGGACCGCTTACGAGCAGTACTTC. Its translation is CASSLTGTAYEQYF.